Detailed here is one T cell receptor (beta chain). The record originates from a study of cytomegalovirus exposure and HLA in healthy donors. The PCR employed 60 Vbeta primers together with 13 Jbeta primers. Repertoires were generated with immunoSEQ multiplex PCR, while TCRdb's copy carries only in-frame clones and drops some. This table holds 100,000 to 150,000 clones, approximately 77% found once. The CDR3 spans 13 residues. The germline gives CDR1 WNHNN, CDR2 SYGVQD (reference sequence). Trimming took off 6 bases at V and 6 bases at J, with 9 bases between the two ends. The sample comprised PBMCs. This TCR derives from a woman in her fifties or sixties in good health and CMV-seronegative. This chain links TRBV10-1 with TRBJ1-6, with D perhaps TRBD1 (6 bases). CDR3 region: CASRDSLNSPLHF. The CDR3 DNA reads TGCGCCAGCAGGGACAGTCTTAATTCACCCCTCCACTTT.